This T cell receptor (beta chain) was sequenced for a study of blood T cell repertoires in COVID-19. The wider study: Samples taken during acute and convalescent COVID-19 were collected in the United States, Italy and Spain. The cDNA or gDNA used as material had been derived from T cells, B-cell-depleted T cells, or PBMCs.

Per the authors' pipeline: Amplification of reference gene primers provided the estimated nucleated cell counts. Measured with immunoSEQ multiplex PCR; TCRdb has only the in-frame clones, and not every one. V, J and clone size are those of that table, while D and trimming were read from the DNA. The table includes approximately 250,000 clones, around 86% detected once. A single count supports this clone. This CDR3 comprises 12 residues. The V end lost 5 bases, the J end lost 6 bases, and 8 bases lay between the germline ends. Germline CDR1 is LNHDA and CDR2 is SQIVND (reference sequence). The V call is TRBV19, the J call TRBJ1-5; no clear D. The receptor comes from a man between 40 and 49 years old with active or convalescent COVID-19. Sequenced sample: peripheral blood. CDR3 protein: CASSARGQPQHF. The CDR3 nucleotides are TGTGCCAGTAGTGCACGGGGTCAGCCCCAGCATTTT.